The next 30 T cell receptor beta chains were all read from a single sample in a study of T cell repertoires in cytomegalovirus infection. TCRdb passed the reads through MiXCR, listing each CDR3 protein once. The data show approximately 730,000 distinct CDR3 sequences, 25% to 30% seen once. No antigen has been identified for these receptors. The material sequenced was cultured CD8+ T cells from PBMCs, taken from culture after CMV antigen stimulation. The receptors come from a human donor in good health (CMV status not recorded). Some clones in this sample may be carry-over from other donors' samples.

The CDR3 DNA reads TGTGCCAGCAGCCATTCCGGGACAGGGATTTACAATGAGCAGTTCTTC. This gives the protein CASSHSGTGIYNEQFF. J is TRBJ2-1 and V is TRBV7-8; TRBD1 agrees at 9 bases. Germline assignment: CDR1 SGHVS and CDR2 FQNEAQ. The CDR3 contains 16 residues. The junction had 9 bases not matched to a gene; V was cut back by 5 bases and J by 4 bases. Supplemented by reference TRBV7-8 and TRBJ2-1, the full variable domain reads GAGVSQSPRYKVAKRGQDVALRCDPISGHVSLFWYQQALGQGPEFLTYFQNEAQLDKSGLPSDRFFAERPEGSVSTLKIQRTQQEDSAVYLCASSHSGTGIYNEQFFGPGTRLTVL.

There are a few counts of this clonotype. The chain combines TRBV27 with TRBJ2-2, with 8 bases fitting TRBD1. The CDR3 is 17 residues long. V was clipped by 2 bases and J by 2 bases; unmatched bases: 7. CDR1 is MNHEY, CDR2 SMNVEV, per germline (reference sequence). DNA for the CDR3: TGTGCCAGCAGTTTACCTCCGGGACAGGATAACACCGGGGAGCTGTTTTTT. Its translation: CASSLPPGQDNTGELFF.

The chain employs TRBV7-9 and TRBJ2-1; D is unclear. This CDR3 comprises 14 residues. Germline V gene data show CDR1 as SEHNR and CDR2 as FQNEAQ (reference sequence). V was trimmed by 1 base and J by 9 bases, leaving 13 bases between them. In DNA form, the CDR3 reads TGTGCCAGCAGCTTAGACTCTAGGGTTACTGAGCAGTTCTTC. Translation gives CASSLDSRVTEQFF.

The chain joins TRBV6-2 or TRBV6-3 to TRBJ2-6; D uncertain. V lost 2 bases, J lost 0 bases, and 11 bases lay in between. The CDR3 contains 17 residues. Germline CDR1 reads MNHEY; CDR2 reads SVGEGT. The CDR3 DNA follows: TGTGCCAGCAGTTACGCTTCGGATTACTCTGGGGCCAACGTCCTGACTTTC. Amino acid sequence: CASSYASDYSGANVLTF.

This clonotype was found a few times. The rearrangement joins TRBV6-5 to TRBJ2-7; D ambiguous. Germline V gives CDR1 MNHEY, CDR2 SVGAGI. Trimming left V 6 bases short and J 7 bases short, with 10 bases between. The CDR3 spans 11 residues. CDR3 loop: CASSFAREQYF. CDR3 coding DNA: TGTGCCAGCAGCTTCGCTAGGGAGCAGTACTTC.

The chain joins TRBV7-2 to TRBJ1-2, with a possible D match to TRBD1 (6 bases). V was cut by 5 bases and J by 7 bases, with 20 bases left in between. Per germline, CDR1 SGHTA and CDR2 FQGNSA. This CDR3 comprises 15 residues. CDR3 coding DNA: TGTGCCAGCAGCCCTAAAGGGGGGGGTCACAGTGGCTACACCTTC. Translating gives CASSPKGGGHSGYTF.

There are a few counts of this clonotype. The V gene is TRBV5-1, the J gene TRBJ1-1; 10 bases agree with TRBD1. Losses at the gene ends were 3 bases for V and 1 base for J; bases not matched to a gene: 3. This CDR3 has 15 amino acids. Germline loops: CDR1 SGHRS, CDR2 YFSETQ. The CDR3 region has the DNA TGCGCCAGCAGCTGGGGGGACAGGGGGAACACTGAAGCTTTCTTT. Residues: CASSWGDRGNTEAFF.

This clonotype came up a few times. The chain recombines TRBV27 with TRBJ1-5; the D is unclear. CDR1 MNHEY and CDR2 SMNVEV come from the germline V gene (reference sequence). V was shortened by 1 base and J by 6 bases, with 13 bases between the two germline ends. CDR3 length: 15 amino acids. Here the CDR3 reads CASSLLSQEGQPQHF. The CDR3 DNA is TGTGCCAGCAGTTTATTGAGCCAGGAAGGTCAGCCCCAGCATTTT.

This chain connects TRBV19 to TRBJ1-5; possibly TRBD1 for D (6 bases). Trimming removed 5 bases at V and 5 bases at J, with 7 bases between. This CDR3 has 12 amino acids. The germline gives CDR1 LNHDA, CDR2 SQIVND (reference sequence). CDR3 sequence: CASSWTDQPQHF. The CDR3 DNA sequence: TGTGCCAGTAGTTGGACAGATCAGCCCCAGCATTTT.

The chain joins TRBV7-9 to TRBJ2-3; 9 nucleotides line up with TRBD2. V lost 5 bases to trimming and J lost 2 bases; unmatched junction nucleotides: 5. Germline CDR1 SEHNR, CDR2 FQNEAQ (reference sequence). The CDR3 totals 15 residues. The CDR3 sequence is CASSQVAGATDTQYF. CDR3 nucleotide sequence: TGTGCCAGCAGCCAAGTAGCGGGGGCCACAGATACGCAGTATTTT.

This clonotype has at least ten counts. The genes are TRBV27 and TRBJ1-1, with D uncertain. V shed 6 bases and J shed 3 bases, with 11 bases lying between them. The CDR3 has 13 amino acids. The germline V gene has CDR1 MNHEY and CDR2 SMNVEV (reference sequence). This CDR3 reads CASSLARDTEAFF. The CDR3 nucleotides are TGTGCCAGCAGCTTAGCGCGGGACACTGAAGCTTTCTTT.

The chain links TRBV7-9 to TRBJ2-1; tentative D call: TRBD1 (6 bases). The CDR3 runs 16 residues. Germline V gene lookup returns CDR1 SEHNR and CDR2 FQNEAQ (reference sequence). V was cut by 4 bases and J by 4 bases, with 17 bases left in between. CDR3 in DNA: TGTGCCAGCAGCTCCTTCCGGGACACTCCTTACAATGAGCAGTTCTTC. Translation: CASSSFRDTPYNEQFF. The full variable domain, in which reference TRBV7-9 and TRBJ2-1 provide the parts outside the CDR3, is DTGVSQNPRHKITKRGQNVTFRCDPISEHNRLYWYRQTLGQGPEFLTYFQNEAQLEKSRLLSDRFSAERPKGSFSTLEIQRTEQGDSAMYLCASSSFRDTPYNEQFFGPGTRLTVL.

In DNA, the CDR3 is TGTGCCAGCACGCCCAGCCGGGGCGGTGAAAAACTGTTTTTT. It translates to CASTPSRGGEKLFF. The rearrangement uses TRBV6-1 and TRBJ1-4, with D perhaps matching TRBD1 (5 bases). The CDR3 runs to 14 residues. V lost 7 bases to trimming and J lost 7 bases, with 16 bases between them. CDR1 and CDR2 (germline): MNHNS, SASEGT.

The table lists this clonotype with many counts. This rearrangement joins TRBV7-2 to TRBJ2-1; 8 nucleotides line up with TRBD1. Germline V gene data show CDR1 as SGHTA and CDR2 as FQGNSA. The V and J ends lost 1 base and 4 bases, in that order; junction bases with no gene match: 0. The CDR3 runs 14 residues. The CDR3 nucleotides are TGTGCCAGCAGCTTAGGGGACAGGTACAATGAGCAGTTCTTC. As protein: CASSLGDRYNEQFF.

The CDR3 sequence is CASSSSGQGLGNEQFF. CDR3 nucleotide sequence: TGTGCCAGCAGCTCCTCCGGCCAGGGGCTAGGCAATGAGCAGTTCTTC. This chain connects TRBV7-9 to TRBJ2-1, with D perhaps TRBD1 (6 bases). The V gene's germline CDR1 is SEHNR and CDR2 FQNEAQ (reference sequence). V lost 4 bases and J lost 6, with 19 bases in between. This CDR3 is 16 amino acids long.

The chain links TRBV6-2 or TRBV6-3 to TRBJ2-1; maybe TRBD2 (6 bases). The CDR3 runs 11 residues. Trimming took 2 bases from V and 14 from J, leaving 10 bases between them. Germline CDR1 MNHEY, CDR2 SVGEGT. CDR3 in amino acids: CASSYPTSKFF. The DNA of the CDR3 is TGTGCCAGCAGTTACCCGACTAGTAAGTTCTTC.

This clonotype was found many times. The rearrangement joins TRBV7-6 to TRBJ2-3; D possibly corresponds to TRBD2 (6 bases). This CDR3 is built from 14 residues. Trimming left V 1 base short and J 9 bases short, with 14 bases between. CDR1 is SGHVS, CDR2 FNYEAQ, per germline. The DNA of the CDR3 is TGTGCCAGCAGCTTAGGCGGGGTAGGAGGGACGCAGTATTTT. Translating it yields CASSLGGVGGTQYF. Full variable domain (rest looked up from reference TRBV7-6 and TRBJ2-3): GAGVSQSPRYKVTKRGQDVALRCDPISGHVSLYWYRQALGQGPEFLTYFNYEAQQDKSGLPNDRFSAERPEGSISTLTIQRTEQRDSAMYRCASSLGGVGGTQYFGPGTRLTVL.

About this clonotype itself: Given a much more abundant clone one base away, this may be a read error. No conserved phenylalanine or tryptophan ends this CDR3, so it is likely a read error. The chain is built from TRBV7-3 and TRBJ1-1; D is ambiguous. Looked up from germline, CDR1 is SGHTA and CDR2 is FQGTGA. Trimming took 5 bases from V and 4 from J, leaving 5 bases between them. This CDR3 has 11 residues. CDR3: CASSDGTEAFS. The CDR3 bases are TGTGCCAGCAGCGACGGCACTGAAGCTTTCTCT.

The rearrangement joins TRBV12-5 to TRBJ2-3, with a weak D call TRBD2 (5 bases). The CDR3 spans 16 residues. Deletions cut 9 bases from V and 2 bases from J, with 21 bases between. The germline gives CDR1 LGHNT, CDR2 FRNRAP. DNA of the CDR3: TGTGCTAGCCCCTGCAGCGGCCTAATGTTCACAGATACGCAGTATTTT. Protein product: CASPCSGLMFTDTQYF.

This chain connects TRBV2 to TRBJ2-2; 7 nucleotides agree with TRBD1. The CDR3 contains 14 residues. Trimming took 4 bases from V and 3 from J; bases not matched to a gene: 2. Germline loops: CDR1 SNHLY, CDR2 FYNNEI. In nucleotides, the CDR3 is TGTGCCAGCAGTGGGGACAGATACACCGGGGAGCTGTTTTTT. This encodes CASSGDRYTGELFF.

V gene TRBV12-3 or TRBV12-4 combines with J gene TRBJ1-1; 7 bases map to TRBD1. V shed 5 bases, J shed 4 bases, and the junction held 4 bases outside the gene matches. The CDR3 covers 13 residues. The CDR3 protein is CASSVGQFTEAFF. The CDR3 coding sequence is TGTGCCAGCAGTGTGGGACAGTTCACTGAAGCTTTCTTT.

The sample holds a few counts of this clonotype. The J gene is TRBJ2-7, the V gene TRBV27; 7 bases map to TRBD1. V shed 6 bases and J 1 base; nucleotides not matched to a gene: 6. The length of the CDR3 is 14 residues. In germline, CDR1 is MNHEY, CDR2 SMNVEV (reference sequence). The CDR3 loop is CASRLTGASYEQYV. CDR3 DNA: TGTGCCAGCAGACTTACAGGGGCATCCTACGAGCAGTACGTC.

In this sample, this clonotype turned up a few times. The chain's CDR3 is CASSRGDAEKLFF. The CDR3 DNA follows: TGTGCCAGCAGCAGGGGGGATGCTGAAAAACTGTTTTTT. V is TRBV7-8 and J is TRBJ1-4, with D possibly being TRBD1 (6 bases). CDR1 and CDR2 (germline): SGHVS, FQNEAQ. Trimming pared 5 bases from V and 7 bases from J, leaving 11 bases between. The CDR3 consists of 13 residues.

This clonotype was picked up a small number of times. The J gene is TRBJ2-5, the V gene TRBV7-2; possible D gene TRBD1, 5 bases. V lost 3 bases to trimming and J lost 4 bases, with 15 bases between them. This CDR3 is 15 amino acids long. CDR1 is SGHTA and CDR2 is FQGNSA in the germline V gene. The CDR3 sequence: CASSFGSGWGETQYF. CDR3 bases: TGTGCCAGCAGCTTTGGTTCAGGGTGGGGAGAGACCCAGTACTTC.

This clonotype showed up just a few times. The chain joins TRBV7-2 to TRBJ2-7; 8 bases are shared with TRBD2. The V and J ends lost 6 bases and 4 bases, in that order; junction bases with no gene match: 8. Germline CDR1 SGHTA, CDR2 FQGNSA. The CDR3 loop spans 14 amino acids. The CDR3 nucleotides read TGTGCCAGCAGAGACAAGTCGGGGGGGTACGAGCAGTACTTC. It is translated as CASRDKSGGYEQYF.

This clonotype occurred many times. The chain links TRBV7-6 to TRBJ1-1; no reliable D call. Between the trimmed V and J ends, which lost 5 bases and 1 base, there was a span of 23 bases. CDR3 length: 18 residues. Germline assignment: CDR1 SGHVS and CDR2 FNYEAQ. In DNA, the CDR3 is TGTGCCAGCAGCGAAGGCGGGTTTTGGAACGGGGAGAACACTGAAGCTTTCTTT. This encodes CASSEGGFWNGENTEAFF.

This clonotype was seen only a few times. The rearrangement uses TRBV19 and TRBJ1-2; D is ambiguous. Between the trimmed V and J ends, which lost 7 bases and 4 bases, there was a span of 7 bases. The CDR3 sequence is 11 residues long. Germline values: CDR1 LNHDA, CDR2 SQIVND (reference sequence). CDR3 DNA: TGTGCCAGTAAGGCAAGCTATGGCTACACCTTC. This gives the protein CASKASYGYTF.

A few counts support this clonotype. V is TRBV7-2 and J is TRBJ1-2, with D possibly being TRBD1 (6 bases). Germline V CDR1 and CDR2: SGHTA, FQGNSA. This CDR3 region has 13 residues. The V and J ends lost 5 bases and 5 bases respectively, with 12 bases between them. The CDR3 protein is CASSPGQKYGYTF. In DNA form, the CDR3 reads TGTGCCAGCAGCCCAGGACAGAAATATGGCTACACCTTC. The whole variable domain, remainder taken from reference TRBV7-2 and TRBJ1-2, is GAGVSQSPSNKVTEKGKDVELRCDPISGHTALYWYRQSLGQGLEFLIYFQGNSAPDKSGLPSDRFSAERTGGSVSTLTIQRTQQEDSAVYLCASSPGQKYGYTFGSGTRLTVV.

There are many counts of this clonotype. V usage is TRBV7-9 and J usage is TRBJ2-1; 10 bases line up with TRBD1. Looked up from germline, CDR1 is SEHNR and CDR2 is FQNEAQ (reference sequence). Trimming at V came to 1 base and at J to 7 bases, leaving 1 base not matched to a gene. The CDR3 has 14 residues. CDR3 protein: CASSLGGQGNEQFF. The CDR3 DNA reads TGTGCCAGCAGCTTAGGGGGACAGGGGAATGAGCAGTTCTTC.

This clonotype appeared a few times. V is TRBV18 and J is TRBJ2-1; D possibly matches TRBD1 or TRBD2 (5 bases each). Germline values: CDR1 KGHSH, CDR2 LQKENI. This CDR3 spans 16 amino acids. Trimming pared 0 bases from V and 4 bases from J, leaving 13 bases between. CDR3 in amino acids: CASSPPWGPDYNEQFF. CDR3 coding DNA: TGTGCCAGCTCACCACCGTGGGGACCAGATTACAATGAGCAGTTCTTC.